The 29 T cell receptor beta chains below come from one sample, sequenced in a study of T cell clonality in common variable immunodeficiency. Clones were read by immunoSEQ multiplex PCR, and TCRdb kept only the in-frame ones, dropping some. The specimen has about 37,000 clones, none found just once. The specimen sequenced was peripheral blood mononuclear cells. The receptor source for this set is a person aged 18-70 years in good health.

In this sample, this clone turned up many times. The CDR3 extends 3 residues past the end of the read, so its final part is completed from the germline J gene. This sequence joins TRBV5-1 and TRBJ1-1, with no clear D. CDR1 and CDR2 (germline): SGHRS, YFSETQ. Trimming took 4 bases from V and 0 from J, leaving 10 bases between them. The CDR3 runs 14 residues. The CDR3 reads CASSSGILNTEAFF. Incomplete CDR3 DNA: TGCGCCAGCAGCAGCGGGATATTGAACACTGAA.

At least ten counts were recorded for this clone. The read terminates 3 residues before the CDR3 end, so the remaining end is supplied by the germline J gene. The chain combines TRBV6-1 with TRBJ1-2; D remains ambiguous. V lost 0 bases to trimming and J lost 7 bases, with 9 bases between them. CDR1 MNHNS and CDR2 SASEGT come from the germline V gene. The CDR3 has 13 residues. CDR3 DNA (partial): TGTGCCAGCAGTGAAGCAGTCTCCGGTGGC. This encodes CASSEAVSGG. The CDR3 in full is CASSEAVSGGYTF.

This clone was observed at least ten times. The read halts 3 residues ahead of the CDR3 end, with the missing end drawn from the germline J gene. V is TRBV20-1 and J is TRBJ2-1, with 16 positions matching TRBD2. Trimming took 7 bases from V and 4 from J; bases not matched to a gene: 7. CDR1 DFQATT and CDR2 SNEGSKA come from the germline V gene (reference sequence). This CDR3 region has 16 residues. The CDR3 spells CSVLPGLAGGYNEQFF. The DNA read from the CDR3 is TGCAGTGTCCTACCGGGACTAGCGGGAGGGTACAATGAG.

This clone was detected ten times or more. Read coverage stops 3 residues before the CDR3 terminus; the germline J gene supplies the remainder. This sequence joins TRBV11-2 and TRBJ2-5; possible D gene TRBD1, 6 bases. The CDR3 is 15 residues long. Germline CDR1 reads SGHAT; CDR2 reads FQNNGV. Trimming shortened V by 5 bases and J by 1 base, and 14 bases separated the two germline ends. CDR3 amino acids: CASSDVSRGQETQYF. The CDR3 DNA, read in part, is TGTGCCAGCAGCGACGTAAGCAGGGGCCAAGAGACC.

This clone was detected many times. The read ends 3 residues before the CDR3 terminus; that terminus is restored from the germline J gene. The V and J genes are TRBV7-2 and TRBJ1-2, with TRBD1 identical over 9 bases. CDR3 size: 14 residues. The V gene end was trimmed by 2 bases and the J gene end by 6 bases; junction bases not matched to a gene: 4. CDR1 and CDR2 (germline): SGHTA, FQGNSA. The chain's CDR3 is CASSLSGQGHGYTF. The CDR3 DNA, read in part, is TGTGCCAGCAGCTTATCGGGACAGGGCCATGGC.

The table lists this clone with many counts. Read data end 3 residues before the CDR3 end; the end is taken from the germline J gene. The chain carries TRBV2 and TRBJ2-3; D unresolved. Looked up from germline, CDR1 is SNHLY and CDR2 is FYNNEI. With 7 bases removed from V and 8 bases from J, the gap between germline ends came to 7 bases. The CDR3 has 10 amino acids. The CDR3 DNA, read in part, is TGTGCCAGCACCACTGGTACG. This encodes CASTTGT. The whole CDR3 sequence is CASTTGTQYF.

This clone was observed many times. The read stops 3 residues short of the end of the CDR3; the missing end is completed from the germline J gene. The chain couples TRBV4-2 to TRBJ2-3, with no clear D. Germline V gene data show CDR1 as LGHNA and CDR2 as YNFKEQ. The CDR3 length is 15 residues. V lost 0 bases and J 1 base, leaving 8 bases between the germline ends. The CDR3 loop is CASSQDQVRTDTQYF. The DNA read from the CDR3 is TGTGCCAGCAGCCAAGATCAGGTGCGCACAGATACG.

This clone was observed many times. The read finishes 3 residues shy of the CDR3 end, and the germline J gene is used to complete it. The chain is built from TRBV12-5 and TRBJ1-6; the match to TRBD1 covers 8 bases. CDR1 is LGHNT and CDR2 is FRNRAP in the germline V gene. The CDR3 has 17 residues. The J segment lost 4 bases and the V segment lost 0 bases, leaving 5 bases of the junction unmatched. The DNA read from the CDR3 is TGTGCTAGTGGTTTGGTACTGGGACAGGAATATAATTCACCC. It is translated as CASGLVLGQEYNSP. The entire CDR3 protein reads CASGLVLGQEYNSPLHF.

This clone was detected ten times or more. The CDR3 end is not reached by the read, which stops 3 residues before it; the germline J gene fills it in. This chain links TRBV12-3 or TRBV12-4 with TRBJ2-7, with a possible D match to TRBD2 (6 bases). V was pared by 3 bases and J by 0 bases, with 18 bases between. The length of the CDR3 is 17 residues. CDR3: CASSLKKGTPSSYEQYF. Partial CDR3 DNA: TGTGCCAGCAGTTTGAAAAAGGGGACTCCCAGCTCCTACGAG.

This clone was picked up many times. The read halts 3 residues ahead of the CDR3 end, with the missing end drawn from the germline J gene. The genes are TRBV19 and TRBJ1-5; D gene uncertain. The length of the CDR3 is 12 residues. Germline loops: CDR1 LNHDA, CDR2 SQIVND (reference sequence). The ends were cut back, 6 bases at V and 4 bases at J, with 7 bases in the middle. This CDR3 is CASRHLNQPQHF. CDR3 bases read: TGTGCCAGTAGACACCTGAATCAGCCC. The whole variable domain, remainder taken from reference TRBV19 and TRBJ1-5, is DGGITQSPKYLFRKEGQNVTLSCEQNLNHDAMYWYRQDPGQGLRLIYYSQIVNDFQKGDIAEGYSVSREKKESFPLTVTSAQKNPTAFYLCASRHLNQPQHFGDGTRLSIL.

At least ten counts were recorded for this clone. Read data end 3 residues before the CDR3 end; the end is taken from the germline J gene. The V call is TRBV11-2, the J call TRBJ2-3; D uncertain. The CDR3 runs 15 residues. V was shortened by 6 bases and J by 0 bases, with 13 bases between the two germline ends. CDR1 and CDR2 from the germline V gene are SGHAT and FQNNGV. The DNA read from the CDR3 is TGTGCCAGCAGACTCGGTATGGGCAGCACAGATACG. This translates into CASRLGMGSTDT. Given in full, the CDR3 is CASRLGMGSTDTQYF.

At least ten counts were recorded for this clone. The observed sequence ends 3 residues before the CDR3 terminus, with the missing tail filled in from the germline J gene. This rearrangement joins TRBV30 to TRBJ1-1, with 10 bases lining up with TRBD1. CDR3 length equals 13 residues. V lost 5 bases to trimming and J lost 6 bases; unmatched junction nucleotides: 6. Germline lookup yields CDR1 GTSNPN and CDR2 SVGIG (reference sequence). The sequenced part of the CDR3 DNA is TGTGCCTGGGCGGGACAGGGGAGAGCTGAA. The encoded protein is CAWAGQGRAE. The whole CDR3 sequence reads CAWAGQGRAEAFF.

This clone was observed at least ten times. The observed sequence ends 3 residues before the CDR3 terminus, with the missing tail filled in from the germline J gene. The rearrangement uses TRBV14 and TRBJ2-3; 8 nucleotides agree with TRBD1. The ends lost 5 bases at V and 5 bases at J; junction bases unmatched: 15. This CDR3 contains 17 residues. Germline CDR1 reads SGHDN; CDR2 reads FVKESK. CDR3 sequence reads: CASSKRTGQRLGDTQYF. CDR3 DNA, as far as it was read: TGTGCCAGCAGCAAGAGGACAGGGCAGAGACTTGGAGATACG.

This clone came up many times. The CDR3 is cut off 3 residues early in the read; its end comes from the germline J gene. This rearrangement joins TRBV15 to TRBJ1-6; no definite D call. The CDR3 is made up of 13 amino acids. Germline CDR1 is LNHNV and CDR2 is YYDKDF (reference sequence). Trimming pared 6 bases from V and 12 bases from J, leaving 15 bases between. CDR3 amino acids: CATSPPGLEPLHF. The sequenced CDR3 bases are TGTGCCACCAGTCCACCGGGTCTGGAACCC.

The table lists this clone with many counts. The read ends 3 residues early relative to the CDR3; the germline J gene fills the gap. J is TRBJ1-1 and V is TRBV7-6; 8 bases align to TRBD1. V shed 5 bases, J shed 3 bases, and the junction held 5 bases outside the gene matches. The CDR3 is 14 residues long. In germline, CDR1 is SGHVS, CDR2 FNYEAQ. The CDR3 bases that were read are TGTGCCAGCAGCGTCCAACAGGGGGACACTGAA. Protein sequence: CASSVQQGDTE. The full-length CDR3 reads as CASSVQQGDTEAFF.

Ten or more counts support this clone. The read ends 3 residues early relative to the CDR3; the germline J gene fills the gap. This sequence joins TRBV5-4 and TRBJ2-7; D remains ambiguous. The germline V gene has CDR1 SGHNT and CDR2 YYREEE (reference sequence). V was shortened by 4 bases and J by 5 bases, with 7 bases between the two germline ends. This CDR3 spans 11 amino acids. The DNA read from the CDR3 is TGTGCCAGCAGCAAACACAACGAG. Residues: CASSKHNE. The whole CDR3 sequence reads CASSKHNEQYF.

This clone was seen many times. The DNA ends 3 residues before the CDR3 does, and the rest of the CDR3 is filled in from the germline J gene. This chain connects TRBV19 to TRBJ1-5; the match to TRBD1 covers 9 bases. J was trimmed by 2 bases and V by 4 bases; bases with no gene match: 21. CDR3 size: 21 residues. The germline V gene encodes CDR1 LNHDA and CDR2 SQIVND (reference sequence). The DNA read from the CDR3 is TGTGCCAGTAGTAGCCCCACGATACCGGGACAGGGTAGGGGGGGCAATCAGCCC. Residues: CASSSPTIPGQGRGGNQP. The full CDR3 protein reads CASSSPTIPGQGRGGNQPQHF.

The sample holds a few counts of this clone. The read ends 3 residues before the CDR3 terminus; that terminus is restored from the germline J gene. V and J are TRBV25-1 and TRBJ2-7, with 11 bases that match TRBD2. The CDR3 spans 16 residues. J lost 3 bases, V lost 3 bases, and 7 bases had no gene match. Germline V gives CDR1 MGHDK, CDR2 SYGVNS. The part of the CDR3 DNA that was read is TGTGCCAGCAGTGACTCCGGGACTAGCGGATACTACGAG. Its protein product is CASSDSGTSGYYE. The whole CDR3 protein is CASSDSGTSGYYEQYF.

This clone was observed at least ten times. The missing CDR3 end, 3 residues past where the read stops, is filled in from the germline J gene. This chain uses TRBV12-3 or TRBV12-4 with TRBJ2-2; 7 positions agree with TRBD2. This CDR3 has 16 residues. J gave up 0 bases and V 5 bases, and 6 bases lay outside the gene matches. The CDR3 bases that were read are TGTGCCAGCAGTCGACTAGCAGGGTCGAACACCGGGGAG. Its protein product is CASSRLAGSNTGE. The complete CDR3 protein is CASSRLAGSNTGELFF.

This clone came up many times. The read halts 3 residues ahead of the CDR3 end, with the missing end drawn from the germline J gene. The genes are TRBV28 and TRBJ1-4, with D unclear. The CDR3 consists of 14 residues. Trimming removed 5 bases from V and 8 bases from J, with 15 bases in between. CDR1 is MDHEN and CDR2 is SYDVKM in the germline V gene. The chain's CDR3 is CASSNTGSAEKLFF. The sequenced part of the CDR3 DNA is TGTGCCAGCAGTAATACCGGGTCTGCAGAAAAA.

This clone was observed at least ten times. The sequence runs out 3 residues before the end of the CDR3; the remainder is reconstructed from the germline J gene. This sequence joins TRBV14 and TRBJ1-2, with a tentative D call TRBD1 (5 bases). Per germline, CDR1 SGHDN and CDR2 FVKESK. The CDR3 runs 17 residues. V lost 2 bases and J 4 bases, leaving 20 bases between the germline ends. This CDR3 is CASSQIMDTSSSYGYTF. The DNA read from the CDR3 is TGTGCCAGCAGCCAAATAATGGACACCTCCTCTTCCTATGGC.

This clone was observed many times. From the germline J gene comes the end of the CDR3, since the read stops 3 residues before it. The genes are TRBV12-3 or TRBV12-4 and TRBJ2-7; TRBD2 agrees at 7 bases. Trimming took 3 bases from V and 0 from J; bases not matched to a gene: 5. The CDR3 covers 15 residues. The CDR3 protein is CASSLGGGSSYEQYF. The sequenced CDR3 bases are TGTGCCAGCAGTTTGGGCGGCGGGAGCTCCTACGAG.

This clone is labeled as medium-sized (0.01 to 0.1%). The read halts 3 residues ahead of the CDR3 end, with the missing end drawn from the germline J gene. The genes are TRBV6-1 and TRBJ2-1, with 12 bases lining up with TRBD2. Germline values: CDR1 MNHNS, CDR2 SASEGT. V was pared by 3 bases and J by 4 bases, with 1 base of the junction left unmatched. The CDR3 runs 15 residues. The part of the CDR3 DNA that was read is TGTGCCAGCAGTGAGCTAGCGGGAGGGTACAATGAG. As protein: CASSELAGGYNE. The entire CDR3 reads CASSELAGGYNEQFF.

This clone was detected many times. The CDR3 is cut off 3 residues early in the read; its end comes from the germline J gene. V is TRBV5-1 and J is TRBJ2-3, with D perhaps TRBD2 (6 bases). The V gene lost 4 bases and the J gene lost 0 bases, with 18 bases spanning the gap. The CDR3 sequence is 17 residues long. The germline CDR1 and CDR2 sequences are SGHRS and YFSETQ. CDR3 residues: CASSHLPGLESTDTQYF. Partial CDR3 DNA: TGCGCCAGCAGCCACCTTCCGGGACTCGAAAGCACAGATACG.

This clone showed up many times. The CDR3 extends 3 residues past the end of the read, so its final part is completed from the germline J gene. This sequence joins TRBV18 and TRBJ2-1; the D gene is possibly TRBD1 (6 bases). The CDR3 is made up of 15 amino acids. Germline values: CDR1 KGHSH, CDR2 LQKENI. With 3 bases removed from V and 4 bases from J, the gap between germline ends came to 13 bases. The covered CDR3 bases are TGTGCCAGCTCACCGAGGGGGAAAGGGTACAATGAG. It specifies CASSPRGKGYNE. The entire CDR3 reads CASSPRGKGYNEQFF. The variable domain in full, with the rest retrieved from reference TRBV18 and TRBJ2-1, is NAGVMQNPRHLVRRRGQEARLRCSPMKGHSHVYWYRQLPEEGLKFMVYLQKENIIDESGMPKERFSAEFPKEGPSILRIQQVVRGDSAAYFCASSPRGKGYNEQFFGPGTRLTVL.

There are many counts of this clone. The sequence runs out 3 residues before the end of the CDR3; the remainder is reconstructed from the germline J gene. The chain couples TRBV20-1 to TRBJ2-5, with 10 bases lining up with TRBD2. The CDR3 sequence is 16 residues long. Trimming at V came to 0 bases and at J to 4 bases, leaving 8 bases not matched to a gene. Germline assignment: CDR1 DFQATT and CDR2 SNEGSKA (reference sequence). Partial CDR3 DNA: TGCAGTGCTAGAGAATTCAAAGCTAGCGGGAGAGAGACC. It is translated as CSAREFKASGRET. The complete CDR3 reads CSAREFKASGRETQYF.

In this sample, this clone turned up a few times. The read ends 3 residues early relative to the CDR3; the germline J gene fills the gap. The chain joins TRBV6-1 to TRBJ2-7; TRBD2 matches 9 bases. The germline V gene encodes CDR1 MNHNS and CDR2 SASEGT. The trim removed 4 bases at V and 4 bases at J, leaving 8 bases unmatched. The CDR3 spans 15 residues. CDR3 DNA, as far as it was read: TGTGCCAGCAGTGTGTCTAGCGGGACCTGGTACGAG. Amino acid sequence: CASSVSSGTWYE. The whole CDR3 sequence reads CASSVSSGTWYEQYF.

This clone was detected ten times or more. The CDR3 goes on 3 residues after the read ends, and that part is filled in from the germline J gene. The V and J genes are TRBV20-1 and TRBJ2-1; 11 nucleotides line up with TRBD2. Trimming cost V 6 bases and J 3 bases; bases outside gene matches: 13. The length of the CDR3 is 17 residues. CDR1 and CDR2 (germline): DFQATT, SNEGSKA (reference sequence). This CDR3 reads CSARLAGMFSIYNEQFF. The CDR3 bases that were read are TGCAGTGCACGACTAGCGGGAATGTTCTCGATCTACAATGAG.

This clone has ten or more counts. The DNA ends 3 residues before the CDR3 does, and the rest of the CDR3 is filled in from the germline J gene. The chain joins TRBV19 to TRBJ2-5; D not resolved. CDR3 length: 12 amino acids. V shed 0 bases and J shed 4 bases, with 3 bases lying between them. Germline V CDR1 and CDR2: LNHDA, SQIVND (reference sequence). The CDR3 loop is CASSIDRETQYF. The covered CDR3 bases are TGTGCCAGTAGTATAGACCGAGAGACC.